The subject of this entry is one T cell receptor beta chain. What it recognizes is unknown. This table comes from immunoSEQ multiplex PCR, and its TCRdb copy is limited to in-frame clones, with some not included. The repertoire holds tens of thousands of clones, with roughly three quarters as singletons. This sample is part of a study of T cell responses to AZD1222 COVID-19 vaccine. Findings and limits, study-wide: Targets within unmutated variant regions were reportedly found for nearly half of spike-specific TCRs. Spike-spanning, vaccine-associated CD4 TCRs were dominant at 160-218 and 743-854.

This CDR3 is 14 amino acids long. The V gene's germline CDR1 is SGHDN and CDR2 FVKESK. The V end lost 3 bases, the J end lost 4 bases, and 12 bases lay between the germline ends. This TCR was recovered from an adult in good health. The J gene is TRBJ1-1, the V gene TRBV14; D call uncertain. Sequencing used peripheral blood, obtained on day 0 of MenACWY control vaccination. CDR3 nucleotide sequence: TGTGCCAGCAGCCATCAACGGTGGGGCACTGAAGCTTTCTTT. It is translated as CASSHQRWGTEAFF.